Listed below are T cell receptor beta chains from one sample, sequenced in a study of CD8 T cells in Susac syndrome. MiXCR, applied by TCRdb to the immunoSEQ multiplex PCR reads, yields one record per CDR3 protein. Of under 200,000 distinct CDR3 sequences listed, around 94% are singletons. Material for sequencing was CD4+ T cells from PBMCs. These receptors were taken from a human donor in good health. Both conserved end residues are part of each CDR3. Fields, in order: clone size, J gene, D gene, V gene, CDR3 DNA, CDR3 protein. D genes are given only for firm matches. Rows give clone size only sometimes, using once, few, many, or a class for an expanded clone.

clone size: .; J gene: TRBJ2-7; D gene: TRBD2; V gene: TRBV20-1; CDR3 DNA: TGCAGTGCTAGACTAGGGGACGGGGGGGCGTACGAGCAGTACTTC; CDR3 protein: CSARLGDGGAYEQYF
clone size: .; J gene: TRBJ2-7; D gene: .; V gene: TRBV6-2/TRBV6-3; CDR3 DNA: TGTGCCAGCAGTTACTATTCCTACGAGCAGTACTTC; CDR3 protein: CASSYYSYEQYF
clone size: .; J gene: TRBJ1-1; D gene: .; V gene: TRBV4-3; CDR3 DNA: TGCGCCAGCAGCTATTCCCCCACGGGGAACACTGAAGCTTTCTTT; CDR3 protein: CASSYSPTGNTEAFF
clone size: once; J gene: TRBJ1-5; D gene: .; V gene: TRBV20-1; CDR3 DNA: TGCAGTGCTAGAGATCCACAGAATCAGCCCCAGCATTTT; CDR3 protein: CSARDPQNQPQHF
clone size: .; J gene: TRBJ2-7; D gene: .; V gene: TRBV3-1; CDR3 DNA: TGTGCCAGCAGCCAAGACTGGGCAGGGACGGGCGAGCAGTACTTC; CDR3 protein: CASSQDWAGTGEQYF
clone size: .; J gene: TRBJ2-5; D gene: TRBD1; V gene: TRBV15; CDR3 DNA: TGTGCCACCAGCAGGCCCTCGGGACAGGGATTGACCCAGTACTTC; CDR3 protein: CATSRPSGQGLTQYF
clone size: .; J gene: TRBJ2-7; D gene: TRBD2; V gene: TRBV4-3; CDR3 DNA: TGCGCCAGCAGCCAAGACCTAGCGGGGCATAGCTCCTACGAGCAGTACTTC; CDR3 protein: CASSQDLAGHSSYEQYF
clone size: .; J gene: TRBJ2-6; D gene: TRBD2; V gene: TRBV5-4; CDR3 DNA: TGTGCCAGCAGCGCCGGAAAATGGGGAGGGTCTGGGGCCAACGTCCTGACTTTC; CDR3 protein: CASSAGKWGGSGANVLTF
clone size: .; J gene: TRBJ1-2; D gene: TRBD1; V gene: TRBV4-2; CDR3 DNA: TGTGCCAGCAGCCGAGAGACAGGGGGAACCTATGGCTACACCTTC; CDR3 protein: CASSRETGGTYGYTF
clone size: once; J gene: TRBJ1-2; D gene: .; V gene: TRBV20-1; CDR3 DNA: TGCAGTGCAGGCCACGACTCTGGCTACACCTTC; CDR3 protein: CSAGHDSGYTF
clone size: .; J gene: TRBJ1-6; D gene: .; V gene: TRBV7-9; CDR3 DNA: TGTGCCAGCAGCTTAGGAGATTCACCCCTCCACTTT; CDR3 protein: CASSLGDSPLHF
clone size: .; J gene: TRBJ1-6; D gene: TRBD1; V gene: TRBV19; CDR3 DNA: TGTGCCAGTAGCCGCGGGACAGGGAATTCACCCCTCCACTTT; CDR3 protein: CASSRGTGNSPLHF
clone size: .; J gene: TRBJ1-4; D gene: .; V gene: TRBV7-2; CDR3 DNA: TGTGCCAGCAGCTTAGCCGGGCCCGGCAGAACCGAAAAACTGTTTTTT; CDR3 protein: CASSLAGPGRTEKLFF
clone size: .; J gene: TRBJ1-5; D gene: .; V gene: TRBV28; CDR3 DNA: TGTGCCAGTCGCCTGGGACAACTAAATCAGCCCCAGCATTTT; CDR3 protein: CASRLGQLNQPQHF
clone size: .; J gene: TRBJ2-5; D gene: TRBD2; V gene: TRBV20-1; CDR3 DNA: TGCAGTGCAGCCGGGACTAGCGGGGCGGCGGGGGAGACCCAGTACTTC; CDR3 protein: CSAAGTSGAAGETQYF
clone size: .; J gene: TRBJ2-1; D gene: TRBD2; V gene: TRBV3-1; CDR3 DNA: TGTGCCAGCAGCCTCCGGGGGGGGGACGACAATGAGCAGTTCTTC; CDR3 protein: CASSLRGGDDNEQFF
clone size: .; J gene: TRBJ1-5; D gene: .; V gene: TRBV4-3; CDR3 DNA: TGCGCCAGCAGCCAAGATTGGAGGGGGAATCAGCCCCAGCATTTT; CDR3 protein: CASSQDWRGNQPQHF
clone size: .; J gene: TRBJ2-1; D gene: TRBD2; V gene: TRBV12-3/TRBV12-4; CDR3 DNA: TGTGCCAGCACTCCGGGGACTAGTAATGAGCAGTTCTTC; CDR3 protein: CASTPGTSNEQFF
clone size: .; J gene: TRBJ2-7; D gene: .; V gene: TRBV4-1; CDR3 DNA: TGCGCCAGCAGCCAAGATGATCCCGGGGGAGCCTACGAGCAGTACTTC; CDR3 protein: CASSQDDPGGAYEQYF
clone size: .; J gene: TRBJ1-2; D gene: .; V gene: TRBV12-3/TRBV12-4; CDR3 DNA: TGTGCCAGCAGTCCCAGCAAGAGGAACTATGGCTACACCTTC; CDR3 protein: CASSPSKRNYGYTF
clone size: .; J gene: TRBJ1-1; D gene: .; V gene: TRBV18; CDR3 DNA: TGTGCCAGCTCACCACAGGAAGGTGGGGGCTCTGAAGCTTTCTTT; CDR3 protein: CASSPQEGGGSEAFF